The sequence of this T cell receptor beta chain was determined in a study of blood T cell repertoires in COVID-19 (dated by TCRdb to about 2020). In terms of the full investigation: The collaborator samples originated in the United States, Italy and Spain and spanned the acute and convalescent phases of COVID-19. The material from the prospective study consisted of cDNA or gDNA derived from T cells, B-cell-depleted T cells, or PBMCs. The dataset comprised deeply sampled blood TCRbeta repertoires from subjects exposed to, actively infected with, or recovered from COVID-19. The repertoires were released in a freely available public database intended as a resource for research on the immune response to SARS-CoV-2. Samples came from the ongoing ImmuneRACE study (first 160 participants) plus 1,254 subjects from 6 global collaborators. Sample metadata almost always included a de-identified subject ID, COVID-19 status, age in years and sex. Where HLA class I and class II types were available, the types were taken from metadata supplied by the sample provider, not from assay-based typing.

The investigation overall reported the following: The amount of clinical and demographic metadata varied by source and participant and was provided uncurated.

As to this clone: The antigen it recognizes is unknown. No much larger clone is present one base from it, and per-base qualities are unavailable.

Participants in the prospective study were aged roughly 18 to 89 years, lived in about two dozen United States geographic areas, and enrolled through a virtual design. To assign participants to cohorts, the prospective study relied on clinical history that participants themselves reported in a screening survey and a study questionnaire. Mobile phlebotomists in the prospective study collected whole blood, serum and a nasopharyngeal or oropharyngeal swab from every participant. Over a roughly two-month period, participants in the prospective study had the option of providing additional blood draws and questionnaires. Before DNA extraction, blood samples from the prospective study were shipped at room temperature or frozen. CDR1 is given as SGHVS and CDR2 as FQNEAQ, both from the germline V gene. Trimming accounts for 1 base at V and 5 bases at J, while the number of junction bases matched to no gene is 11. Spanning cysteine to phenylalanine, the CDR3 consists of 19 amino acids. Just the 57-base CDR3 DNA is kept, in frame starting at base 1.

TCRbeta CDR3 regions were amplified from genomic DNA using the immunoSEQ Assay, a bias-controlled multiplex PCR. As for how the authors treated the data: The number of nucleated cells in each sample was estimated from the amplification of reference gene primers within the assay. To quantify the absolute abundance of each unique TCRbeta CDR3 rearrangement, sequence reads were collapsed and filtered. For each sample, productive Simpson clonality was calculated as the square root of Simpson's diversity index over productive rearrangements. The table comes from immuneACCESS by way of TCRdb, which keeps in-frame sequences with V and J called. Part of the clones is missing from these tables; in studies checked, under half for an unresolved V gene and the rest for unknown reasons. D and trimming come from the DNA, and the V and J calls and clone size come from that table. This sample lists 300,000 to 400,000 clones; 86% were detected once. The ten largest account for approximately 4.6% of the sample.

The material sequenced was PBMCs or T cells enriched from blood (not recorded which). The sequence came from a woman in her 40s with acute COVID-19. The chain couples TRBV7-8 to TRBJ2-1; TRBD2 lines up with 13 middle nucleotides. The nucleotide sequence reads as follows: TGTGCCAGCAGCTTAGGAGGTTCGGGACTAGCGGGGCCCAACAATGAGCAGTTCTTC. This is translated as CASSLGGSGLAGPNNEQFF. Where the CDR3 stops, the reference TRBV7-8 and TRBJ2-1 genes take over; the full variable domain is GAGVSQSPRYKVAKRGQDVALRCDPISGHVSLFWYQQALGQGPEFLTYFQNEAQLDKSGLPSDRFFAERPEGSVSTLKIQRTQQEDSAVYLCASSLGGSGLAGPNNEQFFGPGTRLTVL.